The 23 T cell receptor beta chains presented below share a single source sample, sequenced in a study of cytomegalovirus exposure and HLA in healthy donors. The primer mix had 60 Vbeta and 13 Jbeta primers. TCRdb's copy holds only in-frame clones and misses some; the assay was immunoSEQ multiplex PCR. The data contain some 180,000 clones, approximately 80% of them singletons. The specimen was PBMCs. The receptors come from a girl between 2 and 10 years old in good health and CMV-seropositive.

The V gene is TRBV27, the J gene TRBJ2-7; maybe TRBD1 (6 bases). V lost 2 bases, J lost 5 bases, and 13 bases lay in between. The CDR3 sequence is 14 residues long. Germline values: CDR1 MNHEY, CDR2 SMNVEV (reference sequence). In nucleotides, the CDR3 is TGTGCCAGCAGTTTAGCCACAGGGTACCACGAGCAGTACTTC. Protein product: CASSLATGYHEQYF.

The chain links TRBV19 to TRBJ1-2, with TRBD1 matching 8 bases. J lost 3 bases, V lost 5 bases, and 5 bases had no gene match. Germline values: CDR1 LNHDA, CDR2 SQIVND (reference sequence). The CDR3 is 14 amino acids. CDR3 protein: CASSQGAEDYGYTF. DNA for the CDR3: TGTGCCAGTAGTCAGGGGGCGGAAGACTATGGCTACACCTTC.

This clone was observed a single time. J is TRBJ2-1 and V is TRBV4-2, with D maybe TRBD2 (7 bases). The germline gives CDR1 LGHNA, CDR2 YNFKEQ. V was clipped by 1 base and J by 2 bases, with 21 bases between them. The CDR3 length is 19 residues. This chain's CDR3 is CASSQVGGASLNTYNEQFF. In DNA form, the CDR3 reads TGTGCCAGCAGCCAAGTAGGGGGGGCCTCCTTAAACACCTACAATGAGCAGTTCTTC.

This clone was detected once. The chain combines TRBV6-1 with TRBJ1-1; 10 positions match TRBD1. Germline V CDR1 and CDR2: MNHNS, SASEGT. The CDR3 length is 14 residues. V lost 7 bases to trimming and J lost 5 bases; unmatched junction nucleotides: 7. DNA of the CDR3: TGTGCCAGCACCCTAGACAGGGGGCGGACTGAAGCTTTCTTT. Its translation: CASTLDRGRTEAFF.

The V and J genes are TRBV5-4 and TRBJ1-2, with 7 positions matching TRBD1. There are 14 residues in the CDR3. Germline loops: CDR1 SGHNT, CDR2 YYREEE (reference sequence). V lost 4 bases and J lost 8; bases outside the gene matches: 11. CDR3 coding DNA: TGTGCCAGCAGCCCGGACCAGACAGGGTACGGCTACACCTTC. Encoded protein: CASSPDQTGYGYTF.

As DNA, the CDR3 is TGCGCCAGCAGCGGGGCAGGGTTCGAAGAAAAACTGTTTTTT. This gives the protein CASSGAGFEEKLFF. This chain joins TRBV5-1 and TRBJ1-4; TRBD1 might be the D (5 bases). The V gene's germline CDR1 is SGHRS and CDR2 YFSETQ. Trimming cost V 4 bases and J 8 bases, with 15 bases left between them. The CDR3 length is 14 residues.

The chain links TRBV29-1 to TRBJ1-1; D possibly corresponds to TRBD1 (6 bases). Germline lookup yields CDR1 SQVTM and CDR2 ANQGSEA. This CDR3 region has 16 residues. V shed 0 bases and J shed 5 bases, with 19 bases lying between them. The DNA of the CDR3 is TGCAGCGTTGAAGATCTGAAAGAGGACAGAGGAACTGAAGCTTTCTTT. This sequence encodes CSVEDLKEDRGTEAFF. The full variable domain, its missing parts supplied by reference TRBV29-1 and TRBJ1-1, is SAVISQKPSRDICQRGTSLTIQCQVDSQVTMMFWYRQQPGQSLTLIATANQGSEATYESGFVIDKFPISRPNLTFSTLTVSNMSPEDSSIYLCSVEDLKEDRGTEAFFGQGTRLTVV.

The CDR3 protein is CASSLSSRTVSGQPQHF. The CDR3 DNA reads TGTGCCAGCAGCTTATCCTCACGGACGGTTAGCGGTCAGCCCCAGCATTTT. This chain uses TRBV7-6 with TRBJ1-5, with D unresolved. Germline V gene sequence: CDR1 SGHVS, CDR2 FNYEAQ. The V end was cut by 2 bases, the J end by 6 bases, with 20 bases between. The CDR3 length is 17 residues.

This clone was seen only a few times. This sequence joins TRBV5-1 and TRBJ2-3; 7 nucleotides align to TRBD2. The germline V gene encodes CDR1 SGHRS and CDR2 YFSETQ. With 0 bases clipped from V and 3 bases from J, the junction kept 1 base outside the gene matches. The length of the CDR3 is 14 residues. CDR3 bases: TGCGCCAGCAGCTTGGGACTAGCAACAGATACGCAGTATTTT. It yields the protein CASSLGLATDTQYF.

The chain is built from TRBV2 and TRBJ2-7; 9 bases line up with TRBD2. The CDR3 loop spans 14 amino acids. Germline lookup yields CDR1 SNHLY and CDR2 FYNNEI. V shed 7 bases and J 3 bases; nucleotides not matched to a gene: 7. The chain's CDR3 is CASKYGTSRYEQYF. The CDR3 DNA reads as TGTGCCAGCAAGTATGGGACTAGCCGCTACGAGCAGTACTTC.

The rearrangement links TRBV5-1 to TRBJ2-2; weak D call: TRBD1 (6 bases). Deletions cut 2 bases from V and 1 base from J, with 9 bases between. CDR3 size: 15 residues. In germline, CDR1 is SGHRS, CDR2 YFSETQ. CDR3: CASSFGTRNTGELFF. The CDR3 bases are TGCGCCAGCAGCTTCGGGACAAGGAACACCGGGGAGCTGTTTTTT.

This sequence joins TRBV5-1 and TRBJ2-7; no reliable D call. This CDR3 is 12 amino acids long. Germline V lookup: CDR1 SGHRS, CDR2 YFSETQ. V gave up 7 bases and J gave up 0 bases, with 8 bases separating them. CDR3 sequence reads: CASGTDSYEQYF. DNA for the CDR3: TGCGCCAGCGGAACAGACTCCTACGAGCAGTACTTC.

The chain combines TRBV5-1 with TRBJ2-6, with D uncertain. The CDR3 runs 16 residues. V was pared by 0 bases and J by 2 bases, with 9 bases between. The germline V gene encodes CDR1 SGHRS and CDR2 YFSETQ. The CDR3 DNA reads TGCGCCAGCAGCTTGGCACAGACCCCTGGGGCCAACGTCCTGACTTTC. Its protein product is CASSLAQTPGANVLTF.

The chain links TRBV11-3 to TRBJ2-1, with D tentatively TRBD2 (6 bases). The germline V gene has CDR1 SGHNT and CDR2 YENEEA. The CDR3 has 13 residues. Trimming left V 7 bases short and J 9 bases short, with 16 bases between. Written as DNA, the CDR3 is TGTGCCAGCACCGGGGGAGAAGTTGGTGAGCAGTTCTTC. Its protein product is CASTGGEVGEQFF.

The chain has TRBV7-9 and TRBJ1-1; 7 bases are a match to TRBD1. The trim removed 4 bases at V and 8 bases at J, leaving 4 bases unmatched. Germline CDR1 SEHNR, CDR2 FQNEAQ (reference sequence). The CDR3 is 12 residues long. CDR3 sequence (DNA): TGTGCCAGCAGCTACTTGACAGGGGAAGCTTTCTTT. This translates into CASSYLTGEAFF.

The genes are TRBV7-3 and TRBJ2-7, with D possibly matching TRBD2 (6 bases). Germline CDR1 reads SGHTA; CDR2 reads FQGTGA. V was cut by 5 bases and J by 4 bases, with 18 bases left in between. The CDR3 consists of 15 residues. The CDR3 reads CASSPRGGIGYEQYF. The CDR3 DNA sequence: TGTGCCAGCAGCCCAAGGGGCGGGATAGGGTACGAGCAGTACTTC.

This clone was detected once. The V and J genes are TRBV28 and TRBJ2-7; no definite D call. The V gene's germline CDR1 is MDHEN and CDR2 SYDVKM. CDR3 length equals 14 residues. The ends were cut back, 5 bases at V and 8 bases at J, with 19 bases in the middle. As DNA, the CDR3 is TGTGCCAGCAGTCCCCCACTCACCGTTGATAAGCAGTACTTC. Its protein is CASSPPLTVDKQYF.

This chain joins TRBV29-1 and TRBJ1-1; 7 bases are shared with TRBD1. This CDR3 spans 13 amino acids. After removal of 7 bases from V and 1 base from J, the junction contained 6 bases not matched to a gene. The V gene's germline CDR1 is SQVTM and CDR2 ANQGSEA. The CDR3, as DNA: TGCAGCGCCGGGACAGAAAAGAACACTGAAGCTTTCTTT. It is translated as CSAGTEKNTEAFF.

V and J are TRBV25-1 and TRBJ1-5; 8 bases fit TRBD1. Germline-derived CDR1 and CDR2 are MGHDK and SYGVNS. Trimming took 4 bases from V and 6 from J; bases not matched to a gene: 5. This CDR3 region has 14 residues. The CDR3 here is CASSGGTGPQPQHF. As DNA, the CDR3 is TGTGCCAGCAGTGGCGGGACAGGTCCTCAGCCCCAGCATTTT.

The chain recombines TRBV27 with TRBJ1-5, with 7 bases fitting TRBD1. This CDR3 is built from 15 residues. V was clipped by 3 bases and J by 7 bases; unmatched bases: 9. The V gene's germline CDR1 is MNHEY and CDR2 SMNVEV (reference sequence). DNA of the CDR3: TGTGCCAGCAGTTTCCAGGGGGTCGGCGGACAGCCCCAGCATTTT. It encodes CASSFQGVGGQPQHF.

This clone was seen a single time. This chain links TRBV5-6 with TRBJ1-6; no clear D. CDR1 and CDR2 from the germline V gene are SGHDT and YYEEEE. The V end was cut by 0 bases, the J end by 8 bases, with 18 bases between. The CDR3 consists of 17 residues. The CDR3 here is CASSLERTAFPDSPLHF. The CDR3 nucleotides are TGTGCCAGCAGCTTGGAGCGGACGGCCTTTCCGGATTCACCCCTCCACTTT.

The chain recombines TRBV10-1 with TRBJ2-2, with D uncertain. The CDR3 is 13 amino acids. The ends were cut back, 4 bases at V and 5 bases at J, with 8 bases in the middle. CDR1 is WNHNN and CDR2 is SYGVQD in the germline V gene (reference sequence). The CDR3 DNA reads TGCGCCAGCAGTGCCCTACTGACCGGGGAGCTGTTTTTT. This encodes CASSALLTGELFF.

The chain combines TRBV5-4 with TRBJ1-1, with D hard to call. V lost 4 bases and J lost 3, with 7 bases in between. The CDR3 length is 12 residues. The germline V gene has CDR1 SGHNT and CDR2 YYREEE (reference sequence). CDR3 sequence reads: CASSTGDTEAFF. DNA of the CDR3: TGTGCCAGCAGCACGGGAGACACTGAAGCTTTCTTT.